These T cell receptor beta chains were read from a single sample in a study of CD8 T cells in ankylosing spondylitis. MiXCR, run by TCRdb on the 5' RACE reads, gives a single entry per CDR3 protein. The sample carries tens of thousands of distinct CDR3 sequences, 6.2% recorded once. The sequencing sample was made of synovial fluid, either unsorted or a sorted T cell fraction (not recorded which). Every receptor here comes from a male donor with ankylosing spondylitis. CDR3s leave out the opening cysteine and the closing phenylalanine or tryptophan.

ASSLALAGGPTHAGEQY,TRBJ2-7,TRBV5-1
ASTPGQGADTEAF,TRBJ1-1,TRBV5-5
ASRDRAGYTGELF,TRBJ2-2,TRBV3-1
ASSSLSGSVYEQY,TRBJ2-7,TRBV28
SVVGSGGEPTDTQY,TRBJ2-3,TRBV29-1
ASSLATSGPLEQETQY,TRBJ2-5,TRBV5-1
SVEDRGLGPVGGRANEQF,TRBJ2-1,TRBV29-1
ASSLSAGHSYNEQF,TRBJ2-1,TRBV18
ASRKDYNEQF,TRBJ2-1,TRBV19
ASRPTGGVENSPLH,TRBJ1-6,TRBV6-1
ASSPPVQGLTDTQY,TRBJ2-3,TRBV18
ASGFGTGRFDSPLH,TRBJ1-6,TRBV5-1
SARDGRIDEAF,TRBJ1-1,TRBV20-1
ASSLGDRGLYGYT,TRBJ1-2,TRBV5-1
ASGLRASSYNEQF,TRBJ2-1,TRBV14
AISESSDYNEQF,TRBJ2-1,TRBV10-3
ASGYYNEQF,TRBJ2-1,TRBV2
ASSLWHGYT,TRBJ1-2,TRBV28
ASSWRLADSSYEQY,TRBJ2-7,TRBV6-5
AGELTGGYTGELF,TRBJ2-2,TRBV6-1
ASSYRGGEKLF,TRBJ1-4,TRBV27
ASSLKGPPYSNQPQH,TRBJ1-5,TRBV12-3/TRBV12-4
ASSQDDGDQYVRY,TRBJ2-7,TRBV4-1
ASSPRGEGSPHF,TRBJ2-1,TRBV18
ASSQTSGIYEQY,TRBJ2-7,TRBV5-1
SVATEGYGYT,TRBJ1-2,TRBV29-1
ASSGELF,TRBJ2-2,TRBV5-5
ASSFIHTDTQY,TRBJ2-3,TRBV7-2
ASSFLGQEAQY,TRBJ2-3,TRBV7-2
ASSVQGNNEQF,TRBJ2-1,TRBV25-1
ASSLAGLAGGDTQY,TRBJ2-3,TRBV11-2
ASGLAQGSNQPQH,TRBJ1-5,TRBV12-5